Presented here are 27 T cell receptor beta chains from one specimen sequenced in a study of blood T cell repertoires in COVID-19. The method was immunoSEQ multiplex PCR; TCRdb's version includes in-frame clones alone and lacks a portion of them. The sample contains fewer than 350,000 clones, 85% to 90% of which appear only once. The specimen was PBMCs or T cells enriched from blood (not recorded which). The receptors were sampled from a woman between 18 and 30 years old with acute COVID-19.

The chain combines TRBV6-5 with TRBJ2-7; unclear D gene. CDR1 MNHEY and CDR2 SVGAGI come from the germline V gene. V was clipped by 0 bases and J by 0 bases, with 12 bases between them. There are 16 residues in the CDR3. The CDR3 bases are TGTGCCAGCAGTTACTCCGGCACTACCGGCTCCTACGAGCAGTACTTC. Translated, it gives CASSYSGTTGSYEQYF.

This chain links TRBV10-2 with TRBJ1-3; possibly TRBD1 for D (6 bases). Germline assignment: CDR1 WSHSY and CDR2 SAAADI. The CDR3 is made up of 16 amino acids. V lost 5 bases and J lost 0, with 14 bases in between. CDR3 sequence: CASSPLRQVSGNTIYF. CDR3 coding DNA: TGCGCCAGCAGTCCACTCCGACAGGTCTCTGGAAACACCATATATTTT.

The rearrangement links TRBV10-3 to TRBJ2-7, with 10 bases that match TRBD2. The ends lost 6 bases at V and 1 base at J; junction bases unmatched: 3. The CDR3 extends over 14 amino acids. From germline, CDR1 is ENHRY and CDR2 SYGVKD. CDR3 sequence: CAISQTSGSYEQYF. CDR3 DNA sequence: TGTGCCATCAGCCAGACTAGCGGGTCCTACGAGCAGTACTTC.

The chain is built from TRBV7-9 and TRBJ2-3, with D uncertain. This CDR3 contains 15 residues. The germline V and J ends were trimmed by 1 base and 1 base, with 9 bases remaining between them. Looked up from germline, CDR1 is SEHNR and CDR2 is FQNEAQ (reference sequence). The CDR3 loop is CASSLGGWGTDTQYF. The CDR3 nucleotides are TGTGCCAGCAGCTTAGGCGGCTGGGGCACAGATACGCAGTATTTT. The whole variable domain, remainder taken from reference TRBV7-9 and TRBJ2-3, is DTGVSQNPRHKITKRGQNVTFRCDPISEHNRLYWYRQTLGQGPEFLTYFQNEAQLEKSRLLSDRFSAERPKGSFSTLEIQRTEQGDSAMYLCASSLGGWGTDTQYFGPGTRLTVL.

The chain joins TRBV9 to TRBJ2-1, with D possibly being TRBD1 (5 bases). CDR1 and CDR2 (germline): SGDLS, YYNGEE. The V gene lost 1 base and the J gene lost 9 bases, with 5 bases spanning the gap. CDR3 size: 11 residues. CDR3 coding DNA: TGTGCCAGCAGCGTAAGGGGTGAGCAGTTCTTC. It codes for CASSVRGEQFF.

The CDR3 sequence: CASSDTWTGRHNEQFF. DNA for the CDR3: TGTGCCAGCAGTGACACCTGGACAGGGAGGCACAATGAGCAGTTCTTC. The rearrangement joins TRBV6-4 to TRBJ2-1; 8 bases fit TRBD1. Germline V gene data show CDR1 as MRHNA and CDR2 as SNTAGT. The CDR3 extends over 16 amino acids. J was trimmed by 5 bases and V by 2 bases; bases with no gene match: 8.

The V call is TRBV18, the J call TRBJ2-3; 7 bases match TRBD1. CDR1 is KGHSH and CDR2 is LQKENI in the germline V gene. V trimming: 3 bases; J trimming: 0 bases; junction bases outside the gene matches: 6. The CDR3 extends over 16 amino acids. CDR3 residues: CASSPGTAPSTDTQYF. DNA for the CDR3: TGTGCCAGCTCACCTGGGACAGCCCCTAGCACAGATACGCAGTATTTT.

The V and J genes are TRBV3-1 (or the pseudogene TRBV3-2) and TRBJ2-5, with 8 bases aligning to TRBD2. The CDR3 length is 19 residues. Germline trimming cut 3 bases from V and 4 bases from J; bases unmatched to any gene: 19. CDR1 is LGHDT, CDR2 YNNKEL, per germline (reference sequence). CDR3 in DNA: TGTGCCAGCAGCCATGGGGCGGGAGGTATTCCTTTGGTTGGAGAGACCCAGTACTTC. It codes for CASSHGAGGIPLVGETQYF.

The chain has TRBV11-2 and TRBJ1-5; 8 positions match TRBD1. The CDR3 spans 17 residues. V trimming: 1 base; J trimming: 9 bases; junction bases outside the gene matches: 14. Germline lookup yields CDR1 SGHAT and CDR2 FQNNGV. CDR3 bases: TGTGCCAGCAGCTTAGGGACAGGGATCTCCGACGCATCGCCCCAGCATTTT. Residues: CASSLGTGISDASPQHF. The full variable domain, completed using reference TRBV11-2 and TRBJ1-5, is EAGVAQSPRYKIIEKRQSVAFWCNPISGHATLYWYQQILGQGPKLLIQFQNNGVVDDSQLPKDRFSAERLKGVDSTLKIQPAKLEDSAVYLCASSLGTGISDASPQHFGDGTRLSIL.

The rearrangement joins TRBV7-9 to TRBJ2-7, with 10 bases matching TRBD1. The ends lost 3 bases at V and 6 bases at J; junction bases unmatched: 8. Germline V gives CDR1 SEHNR, CDR2 FQNEAQ (reference sequence). This CDR3 contains 15 residues. The CDR3 reads CASSFPGTGAGEQYF. CDR3 sequence (DNA): TGTGCCAGCAGCTTTCCCGGGACAGGGGCTGGCGAGCAGTACTTC.

The V gene is TRBV11-1, the J gene TRBJ1-1; maybe TRBD1 (6 bases). V lost 0 bases and J lost 6, with 20 bases in between. Germline V gene sequence: CDR1 SGHAT, CDR2 FQDESV (reference sequence). CDR3 length: 17 residues. CDR3 in amino acids: CASSLARGARANAEAFF. The CDR3 DNA reads TGTGCCAGCAGCTTAGCTCGGGGGGCCCGTGCAAACGCTGAAGCTTTCTTT.

The chain has TRBV28 and TRBJ2-7, with 8 bases lining up with TRBD2. V dropped 2 bases and J dropped 5; count of bases not matched to a gene: 14. This CDR3 comprises 17 residues. The germline CDR1 and CDR2 sequences are MDHEN and SYDVKM. The chain's CDR3 is CASSLPPSGSSWDEQYF. The CDR3 DNA follows: TGTGCCAGCAGTTTACCCCCCAGCGGGAGTAGTTGGGACGAGCAGTACTTC. The full variable domain, rest sourced from reference TRBV28 and TRBJ2-7, is DVKVTQSSRYLVKRTGEKVFLECVQDMDHENMFWYRQDPGLGLRLIYFSYDVKMKEKGDIPEGYSVSREKKERFSLILESASTNQTSMYLCASSLPPSGSSWDEQYFGPGTRLTVT.

The CDR3 loop reads CASSLSSGTGELFF. CDR3 DNA sequence: TGTGCCAGCAGCCTTTCTAGCGGCACCGGGGAGCTGTTTTTT. V gene TRBV27 combines with J gene TRBJ2-2, with 7 bases lining up with TRBD2. J gave up 4 bases and V 6 bases, and 5 bases lay outside the gene matches. The germline CDR1 and CDR2 sequences are MNHEY and SMNVEV (reference sequence). This CDR3 is 14 amino acids long.

This chain links TRBV11-2 with TRBJ1-1; tentatively, D is TRBD1 (5 bases). The ends were cut back, 0 bases at V and 2 bases at J, with 13 bases in the middle. CDR3 length: 16 residues. Germline values: CDR1 SGHAT, CDR2 FQNNGV. In DNA form, the CDR3 reads TGTGCCAGCAGCTTAGAATTGAGGACACCCAACACTGAAGCTTTCTTT. Translating gives CASSLELRTPNTEAFF.

This clone was observed a few times. V is TRBV7-2 and J is TRBJ2-3, with D tentatively TRBD1 (5 bases). The CDR3 runs to 15 residues. Trimming removed 3 bases at V and 0 bases at J, with 10 bases between. The germline V gene encodes CDR1 SGHTA and CDR2 FQGNSA. The DNA of the CDR3 is TGTGCCAGCAGCTTTACAGGAGTTAGCACAGATACGCAGTATTTT. This gives the protein CASSFTGVSTDTQYF.

The chain uses TRBV11-3 and TRBJ2-2, with 8 bases matching TRBD1. Germline lookup yields CDR1 SGHNT and CDR2 YENEEA. V dropped 8 bases and J dropped 7; count of bases not matched to a gene: 9. This CDR3 spans 14 amino acids. The CDR3 DNA sequence: TGTGCCAGCCGCCCGGGACAGGAAATCGGGGAGCTGTTTTTT. Its translation is CASRPGQEIGELFF.

This sequence joins TRBV6-2 or TRBV6-3 and TRBJ1-5, with 8 bases aligning to TRBD1. V shed 0 bases, J shed 4 bases, and the junction held 8 bases outside the gene matches. This CDR3 is built from 17 residues. The germline V gene has CDR1 MNHEY and CDR2 SVGEGT. CDR3 sequence reads: CASSYSGQESINQPQHF. In DNA, the CDR3 is TGTGCCAGCAGTTACTCGGGACAGGAGTCTATAAATCAGCCCCAGCATTTT.

As DNA, the CDR3 is TGTGCCAGCAGCCCAGCAACTAATGAAAAACTGTTTTTT. Residues: CASSPATNEKLFF. The rearrangement joins TRBV7-9 to TRBJ1-4; D ambiguous. CDR1 is SEHNR, CDR2 FQNEAQ, per germline (reference sequence). V lost 5 bases to trimming and J lost 0 bases, with 4 bases between them. CDR3 length: 13 amino acids.

This chain links TRBV27 with TRBJ1-2; no reliable D call. V was trimmed by 2 bases and J by 3 bases, leaving 7 bases between them. The germline CDR1 and CDR2 sequences are MNHEY and SMNVEV (reference sequence). CDR3 length: 13 residues. This CDR3 reads CASSLMGDYGYTF. In DNA, the CDR3 is TGTGCCAGCAGTTTAATGGGCGACTATGGCTACACCTTC.

The chain joins TRBV29-1 to TRBJ2-7, with a possible D match to TRBD1 (5 bases). Germline CDR1 is SQVTM and CDR2 is ANQGSEA. V lost 4 bases and J 2 bases, leaving 9 bases between the germline ends. The CDR3 is 12 amino acids. CDR3 in DNA: TGCAGCGTTGGCCAGGGAACCTACGAGCAGTACTTC. It translates to CSVGQGTYEQYF.

V gene TRBV27 combines with J gene TRBJ1-6, with 10 nucleotides matching TRBD1. V lost 3 bases, J lost 0 bases, and 2 bases stayed unmatched. Germline V gene lookup returns CDR1 MNHEY and CDR2 SMNVEV (reference sequence). There are 17 residues in the CDR3. This chain's CDR3 is CASSFRTGGSYNSPLHF. The CDR3 coding sequence is TGTGCCAGCAGTTTTCGGACAGGGGGCTCCTATAATTCACCCCTCCACTTT.

This rearrangement joins TRBV4-1 to TRBJ1-5; D gene unclear. CDR3 size: 13 residues. The germline CDR1 and CDR2 sequences are MGHRA and YSYEKL. Trimming cost V 0 bases and J 7 bases, with 7 bases left between them. The CDR3 bases are TGCGCCAGCAGCCAAGATGTGGAGCAGCCCCAGCATTTT. Its translation is CASSQDVEQPQHF.

The rearrangement links TRBV28 to TRBJ1-5; 9 positions agree with TRBD1. The ends lost 5 bases at V and 8 bases at J; junction bases unmatched: 7. Germline CDR1 is MDHEN and CDR2 is SYDVKM. This CDR3 has 14 amino acids. The CDR3 coding sequence is TGTGCCAGCAGTCTTACAGGGGGCGCGGAGCCCCAGCATTTT. The encoded protein is CASSLTGGAEPQHF.

The chain is built from TRBV28 and TRBJ2-4, with TRBD2 matching 13 bases. With 2 bases clipped from V and 7 bases from J, the junction kept 8 bases outside the gene matches. The CDR3 is made up of 17 amino acids. Germline V gene sequence: CDR1 MDHEN, CDR2 SYDVKM. The CDR3 coding sequence is TGTGCCAGCAGTTTAGGAGGGACTAGCGGGACCCCGAACATTCAGTACTTC. Its protein is CASSLGGTSGTPNIQYF.

The chain carries TRBV19 and TRBJ2-5, with 7 bases identical to TRBD1. From germline, CDR1 is LNHDA and CDR2 SQIVND (reference sequence). The trim removed 6 bases at V and 2 bases at J, leaving 9 bases unmatched. CDR3 length: 15 residues. The CDR3 sequence: CASRRMGQKQETQYF. The CDR3 nucleotides read TGTGCCAGTAGACGAATGGGACAGAAACAAGAGACCCAGTACTTC.

The chain joins TRBV7-8 to TRBJ2-1, with D maybe TRBD1 (6 bases). CDR1 and CDR2 from the germline V gene are SGHVS and FQNEAQ. V lost 2 bases and J 0 bases, leaving 20 bases between the germline ends. The CDR3 is 19 residues long. The CDR3 sequence: CASSLSLTGIRGSYNEQFF. The CDR3, as DNA: TGTGCCAGCAGCTTAAGCCTTACGGGGATCAGGGGCTCCTACAATGAGCAGTTCTTC.

The genes are TRBV6-5 and TRBJ2-2, with D perhaps matching TRBD2 (5 bases). The CDR3 has 16 residues. Trimming removed 1 base at V and 3 bases at J, with 12 bases between. CDR1 MNHEY and CDR2 SVGAGI come from the germline V gene. For the CDR3, the DNA is TGTGCCAGCAGTTACTGGTACGGGGAAGACACCGGGGAGCTGTTTTTT. It encodes CASSYWYGEDTGELFF.